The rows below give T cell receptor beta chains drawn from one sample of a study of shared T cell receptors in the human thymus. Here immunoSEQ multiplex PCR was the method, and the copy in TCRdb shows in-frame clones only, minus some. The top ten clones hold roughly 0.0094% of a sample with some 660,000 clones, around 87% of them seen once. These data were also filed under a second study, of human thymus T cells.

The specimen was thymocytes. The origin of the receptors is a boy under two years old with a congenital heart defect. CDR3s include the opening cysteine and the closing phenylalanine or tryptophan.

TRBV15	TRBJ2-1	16	CATSRAQGVTYNEQFF
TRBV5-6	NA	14	CASSPRTGNYEQYF
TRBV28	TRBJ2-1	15	CASSSGQLSYNEQFF
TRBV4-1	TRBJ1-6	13	CAGRQDLNSPLHF
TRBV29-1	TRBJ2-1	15	CSVEKAVPAYNEQFF
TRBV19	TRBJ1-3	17	CASSISGQPISGNTIYF
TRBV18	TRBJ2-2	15	CASSRASLNTGELFF
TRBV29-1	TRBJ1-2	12	CSVDRFRSGYTF
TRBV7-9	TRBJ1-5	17	CASSLFIIRVGNQPQHF
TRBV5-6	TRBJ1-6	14	CASRYYRGNSPLHF
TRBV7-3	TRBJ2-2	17	CASSFQLGGGRTGELFF
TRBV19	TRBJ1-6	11	CASSIRGSLHF
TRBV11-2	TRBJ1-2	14	CASSLRLQGYGYTF
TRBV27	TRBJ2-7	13	CAVRQGLAYEQYF